Listed below are T cell receptor beta chains from one sample, sequenced in a study of shared clonotypes between healthy human individuals. The method was immunoSEQ multiplex PCR; TCRdb's version includes in-frame clones alone and lacks a portion of them. The repertoire holds about 480,000 clones, with roughly 85% as singletons. Sequencing was carried out using PBMCs. These TCRs come from a woman aged 40 to 50 in good health. Some clones in this sample may be carry-over from other donors' samples. CDR3s include the opening cysteine and the closing phenylalanine or tryptophan. Fields, in order: CDR3 DNA, CDR3 protein, V gene, D gene, J gene, clone size. D genes are given only for firm matches. A row's size may be missing; if present it is once, few, many or a size class.

CDR3nt: TGCGCCAGCAGTAAATACGGGACAGGGGGAGGTTTCGGTGAAGCTTTCTTT
CDR3aa: CASSKYGTGGGFGEAFF
v_gene: TRBV5-1
d_gene: TRBD1
j_gene: TRBJ1-1
abundance: .

CDR3nt: TGTGCCAGCAGCCCAGGGGGCAGATATAACACTGAAGCTTTCTTT
CDR3aa: CASSPGGRYNTEAFF
v_gene: TRBV9
d_gene: TRBD1
j_gene: TRBJ1-1
abundance: once

CDR3nt: TGTGCCAGCAGCCAAGAGGGGCTGGTGACTGAAGCTTTCTTT
CDR3aa: CASSQEGLVTEAFF
v_gene: TRBV16
d_gene: .
j_gene: TRBJ1-1
abundance: .

CDR3nt: TGTGCCACCAGCATTCAGGGAACTGGGGCCAACGTCCTGACTTTC
CDR3aa: CATSIQGTGANVLTF
v_gene: TRBV15
d_gene: .
j_gene: TRBJ2-6
abundance: .

CDR3nt: TGTGCCATCAGTGCAGGGACAGGGCTTAGGAAAACTAGCACGGAGACCCAGTACTTC
CDR3aa: CAISAGTGLRKTSTETQYF
v_gene: TRBV10-3
d_gene: TRBD1
j_gene: TRBJ2-5
abundance: .

CDR3nt: TGTGCCAGCAGCTTACTAGCGGGAGGGCCATTACGCGCCCCTCACAATGAGCAGTTCTTC
CDR3aa: CASSLLAGGPLRAPHNEQFF
v_gene: TRBV7-3
d_gene: TRBD2
j_gene: TRBJ2-1
abundance: .

CDR3nt: TGTGCCAGCACTGCCCCCGGGGCGAACACTGAAGCTTTCTTT
CDR3aa: CASTAPGANTEAFF
v_gene: TRBV6-5
d_gene: .
j_gene: TRBJ1-1
abundance: .

CDR3nt: TGTGCCAGCAGCTTGGTGGGACAGGGAACTGAAGCTTTCTTT
CDR3aa: CASSLVGQGTEAFF
v_gene: TRBV5-8
d_gene: TRBD1
j_gene: TRBJ1-1
abundance: .

CDR3nt: TGCGCCAGCTTCAGACAGGGTGGGGAAGCTTTCTTT
CDR3aa: CASFRQGGEAFF
v_gene: TRBV10-1
d_gene: TRBD1
j_gene: TRBJ1-1
abundance: .

CDR3nt: TGTGCCAGCAGTCGGCAGGACCCCAATCAGCCCCAGCATTTT
CDR3aa: CASSRQDPNQPQHF
v_gene: TRBV2
d_gene: .
j_gene: TRBJ1-5
abundance: few

CDR3nt: TGTGCCAGCAGCCGGCCCCGGGGCCGGGTCGAGACCCAGTACTTC
CDR3aa: CASSRPRGRVETQYF
v_gene: TRBV7-8
d_gene: .
j_gene: TRBJ2-5
abundance: once

CDR3nt: TGTGCCAGCAGCCTAGGGGAACTAGTCTACGCCGGGGAGCTGTTTTTT
CDR3aa: CASSLGELVYAGELFF
v_gene: TRBV11-2
d_gene: .
j_gene: TRBJ2-2
abundance: .

CDR3nt: TGTGCCAGCAGTCAACAATACGAGCAGTACTTC
CDR3aa: CASSQQYEQYF
v_gene: TRBV6-1
d_gene: .
j_gene: TRBJ2-7
abundance: .

CDR3nt: TGCGCCAGCAGCCCTTCAGGAGCGAACACCGGGGAGCTGTTTTTT
CDR3aa: CASSPSGANTGELFF
v_gene: TRBV5-1
d_gene: .
j_gene: TRBJ2-2
abundance: .

CDR3nt: TGTGCCAGCAGCTTAGGTGTCACAGGGGTTGGGGATGAGCAGTTCTTC
CDR3aa: CASSLGVTGVGDEQFF
v_gene: TRBV7-9
d_gene: TRBD1
j_gene: TRBJ2-1
abundance: few

CDR3nt: TGTGCCAGCAGCGAGGGGGTCTCAGAAACTGAAAAACTGTTTTTT
CDR3aa: CASSEGVSETEKLFF
v_gene: TRBV9
d_gene: .
j_gene: TRBJ1-4
abundance: .

CDR3nt: TGTGCCAGCTCACCACTTCGTTACAACGAGCAGTACTTC
CDR3aa: CASSPLRYNEQYF
v_gene: TRBV18
d_gene: .
j_gene: TRBJ2-7
abundance: .

CDR3nt: TGCGCCAGCAGCCATATCCGCGATGAGCAGTTCTTC
CDR3aa: CASSHIRDEQFF
v_gene: TRBV4-1
d_gene: .
j_gene: TRBJ2-1
abundance: .

CDR3nt: TGCAGCGTTGACCCTAGCGGGACAGGTGAGCAGTTCTTC
CDR3aa: CSVDPSGTGEQFF
v_gene: TRBV29-1
d_gene: .
j_gene: TRBJ2-1
abundance: .

CDR3nt: TGTGCCAGTAGTATTTTGGGGGTCGGTCAGCCCCAGCATTTT
CDR3aa: CASSILGVGQPQHF
v_gene: TRBV19
d_gene: .
j_gene: TRBJ1-5
abundance: .

CDR3nt: TGTGCCAGCAGTTTATCAGGACAGTCACCCCTCCACTTT
CDR3aa: CASSLSGQSPLHF
v_gene: TRBV27
d_gene: .
j_gene: TRBJ1-6
abundance: .

CDR3nt: TGTGCCAGTAGTATAGATCTCGGTTTGGACACTGAAGCTTTCTTT
CDR3aa: CASSIDLGLDTEAFF
v_gene: TRBV19
d_gene: .
j_gene: TRBJ1-1
abundance: .

CDR3nt: TGTGCCAGCAGTCGGGAAGGACGGGACTCCTACAATGAGCAGTTCTTC
CDR3aa: CASSREGRDSYNEQFF
v_gene: TRBV2
d_gene: .
j_gene: TRBJ2-1
abundance: .

CDR3nt: TGCGCCAGCAGCTTTTGGCGGGGACAGGGGGCAGATACGCAGTATTTT
CDR3aa: CASSFWRGQGADTQYF
v_gene: TRBV5-1
d_gene: TRBD1
j_gene: TRBJ2-3
abundance: .

CDR3nt: TGTGCCAGCAGTGAGCCGGGACAGCGTTATGGCTACACCTTC
CDR3aa: CASSEPGQRYGYTF
v_gene: TRBV25-1
d_gene: TRBD1
j_gene: TRBJ1-2
abundance: .

CDR3nt: TGTGCCAGCTCACCCACTCTCTCGAACACTGAAGCTTTCTTT
CDR3aa: CASSPTLSNTEAFF
v_gene: TRBV18
d_gene: .
j_gene: TRBJ1-1
abundance: .

CDR3nt: TGTGCCAGCAGTTTAAGAGGTTGGCGGGACATCTACGAGCAGTACTTC
CDR3aa: CASSLRGWRDIYEQYF
v_gene: TRBV28
d_gene: .
j_gene: TRBJ2-7
abundance: .

CDR3nt: TGTGCCAGCAGCTTAATCGGTGGGGGGCTGGGAACTGAAGCTTTCTTT
CDR3aa: CASSLIGGGLGTEAFF
v_gene: TRBV7-3
d_gene: .
j_gene: TRBJ1-1
abundance: few

CDR3nt: TGTGCCGGGAGCTCCTCGGACAGGGGATCCTACGAGCAGTACTTC
CDR3aa: CAGSSSDRGSYEQYF
v_gene: TRBV6-1
d_gene: TRBD1
j_gene: TRBJ2-7
abundance: .

CDR3nt: TGTGCCAGTACTCCACGGGGCAGGACCCTCCCTGGTGAGCAGTTCTTC
CDR3aa: CASTPRGRTLPGEQFF
v_gene: TRBV19
d_gene: .
j_gene: TRBJ2-1
abundance: .

CDR3nt: TGTGCCAGCAGCTCCGGGACTATCATGTCCTACAATGAGCAGTTCTTC
CDR3aa: CASSSGTIMSYNEQFF
v_gene: TRBV7-9
d_gene: TRBD2
j_gene: TRBJ2-1
abundance: .

CDR3nt: TGTGCCAGCACTCCCGGGGGGACCGAGCAGTACTTC
CDR3aa: CASTPGGTEQYF
v_gene: TRBV11-2
d_gene: TRBD2
j_gene: TRBJ2-7
abundance: .

CDR3nt: TGTGCCAGCAGCCTTATTGCGGGGACTGGAAACACCATATATTTT
CDR3aa: CASSLIAGTGNTIYF
v_gene: TRBV11-2
d_gene: .
j_gene: TRBJ1-3
abundance: .

CDR3nt: TGTGCCAGCAGGAGACAGGGGGCCGGGGAGCTGTTTTTT
CDR3aa: CASRRQGAGELFF
v_gene: TRBV6-6
d_gene: TRBD1
j_gene: TRBJ2-2
abundance: .

CDR3nt: TGCGCCAGCAGCTTGGCCGGGGTGCGAGAGACCCAGTACTTC
CDR3aa: CASSLAGVRETQYF
v_gene: TRBV5-1
d_gene: .
j_gene: TRBJ2-5
abundance: .

CDR3nt: TGTGCCAGCAGCTCCGGCCTATCTGGCGGGGAGCTGTTTTTT
CDR3aa: CASSSGLSGGELFF
v_gene: TRBV2
d_gene: .
j_gene: TRBJ2-2
abundance: once

CDR3nt: TGTGCCAGCACTAGCGGAGGAGGCAAAAACATTCAGTACTTC
CDR3aa: CASTSGGGKNIQYF
v_gene: TRBV28
d_gene: TRBD2
j_gene: TRBJ2-4
abundance: .

CDR3nt: TGTGCCAGCAGCCGGGGCGGCGGCACTGAAGCTTTCTTT
CDR3aa: CASSRGGGTEAFF
v_gene: TRBV6-5
d_gene: .
j_gene: TRBJ1-1
abundance: .

CDR3nt: TGCGCCAGCAGCTTGGCGCTTCGGAGCGGGAGCTCCTACGAGCAGTACTTC
CDR3aa: CASSLALRSGSSYEQYF
v_gene: TRBV5-1
d_gene: TRBD2
j_gene: TRBJ2-7
abundance: .

CDR3nt: TGTGCCAGCAGCTTAGAAGGAGGCACTGAAGCTTTCTTT
CDR3aa: CASSLEGGTEAFF
v_gene: TRBV7-9
d_gene: .
j_gene: TRBJ1-1
abundance: few

CDR3nt: TGTGCCAGCAGCCGCCCTTTAGGGGCGGGGACCAAAAACATTCAGTACTTC
CDR3aa: CASSRPLGAGTKNIQYF
v_gene: TRBV7-9
d_gene: .
j_gene: TRBJ2-4
abundance: .

CDR3nt: TGCAGCGTTGAGGGGACTAGCGGGTTGGGTGAGCAGTTCTTC
CDR3aa: CSVEGTSGLGEQFF
v_gene: TRBV29-1
d_gene: TRBD2
j_gene: TRBJ2-1
abundance: .

CDR3nt: TGTGCCAGCAGCCCAACAGGGGGCGGACGGGAAAAACTGTTTTTT
CDR3aa: CASSPTGGGREKLFF
v_gene: TRBV27
d_gene: TRBD1
j_gene: TRBJ1-4
abundance: .

CDR3nt: TGCGCCAGCAGCCAGGCGATCAGCACAGATACGCAGTATTTT
CDR3aa: CASSQAISTDTQYF
v_gene: TRBV4-1
d_gene: .
j_gene: TRBJ2-3
abundance: .

CDR3nt: TGTGCCAGCGGAAGCGGGAGCACAGATACGCAGTATTTT
CDR3aa: CASGSGSTDTQYF
v_gene: TRBV28
d_gene: .
j_gene: TRBJ2-3
abundance: .

CDR3nt: TGTGCCAGCAGCACGGGACAGGGCCGGGAAAAACTGTTTTTT
CDR3aa: CASSTGQGREKLFF
v_gene: TRBV5-4
d_gene: TRBD1
j_gene: TRBJ1-4
abundance: once

CDR3nt: TGTGCCAGCAGTTTATTAGGCGGGATGGGCAAGACCCAGTACTTC
CDR3aa: CASSLLGGMGKTQYF
v_gene: TRBV28
d_gene: .
j_gene: TRBJ2-5
abundance: .

CDR3nt: TGCAGTGCCCCGGAGGATGAAAAACTGTTTTTT
CDR3aa: CSAPEDEKLFF
v_gene: TRBV20-1
d_gene: .
j_gene: TRBJ1-4
abundance: .

CDR3nt: TGTGCCAGCAGACCACTAGCGGGGAACTCCTACAATGAGCAGTTCTTC
CDR3aa: CASRPLAGNSYNEQFF
v_gene: TRBV7-6
d_gene: TRBD2
j_gene: TRBJ2-1
abundance: .

CDR3nt: TGTGCCAGCTCACCACCGGCAGGAGTCGGCCAGCCCCAGCATTTT
CDR3aa: CASSPPAGVGQPQHF
v_gene: TRBV18
d_gene: .
j_gene: TRBJ1-5
abundance: .

CDR3nt: TGTGCCAGTAGCTCCCCCGGCAACAATCAGCCCCAGCATTTT
CDR3aa: CASSSPGNNQPQHF
v_gene: TRBV19
d_gene: .
j_gene: TRBJ1-5
abundance: .